This record looks at one T cell receptor beta chain sequence and its context. Its target is unknown. Time point given: late sampling 161 to 241 days after vaccination in three convalescent patients. Treatment: roughly ten-day PBMC culture with coronavirus spike peptide pools or control peptides (ViraFEST assay). This entry comes from a study of vaccination and CD4 T cells after COVID-19. Study as a whole: Post-vaccination sampling time points for a few convalescent patients were day 14 and days 161 to 241. Controls had a CEFX pool, an HIV-1 Nef pool, or no peptide added.

The Oncomine TCR Beta short-read assay was applied to DNA of cultured CD4+ T cells. TCRdb redid the calling of the PCR reads with MiXCR, one entry per CDR3 protein. The table lists 20,000 to 25,000 distinct CDR3 sequences, 46% of them singletons. The clonotype comes from a human donor who had recovered from COVID-19. The source was CD4+ T cells from blood, cultured in vitro, collected about 7 months after SARS-CoV-2 vaccination.

CDR3 region: CASSPGTGPYEQYF. The DNA of the CDR3 is TGTGCCAGCAGCCCCGGGACAGGGCCCTACGAGCAGTACTTC. The V call is TRBV7-3, the J call TRBJ2-7; 9 nucleotides line up with TRBD1. V lost 5 bases, J lost 2 bases, and 4 bases stayed unmatched. The CDR3 consists of 14 residues. From germline, CDR1 is SGHTA and CDR2 FQGTGA.